This TCR beta chain was sequenced for a study of T cell responses to AZD1222 COVID-19 vaccine. This table comes from immunoSEQ multiplex PCR, and its TCRdb copy is limited to in-frame clones, with some not included. The data hold about 120,000 clones, with roughly 88% observed a single time. Sequenced material: peripheral blood, taken on day 0 of MenACWY control vaccination. The sequence was collected from an adult in good health.

The CDR3 region has the DNA TGTGCCAGTAACGATTTGCGTCAGCCCCAGCATTTT. Translation gives CASNDLRQPQHF. This chain connects TRBV19 to TRBJ1-5; D gene uncertain. Trimming took 7 bases from V and 6 from J, leaving 10 bases between them. CDR3 length: 12 residues. Per germline, CDR1 LNHDA and CDR2 SQIVND (reference sequence). The full variable domain, rest sourced from reference TRBV19 and TRBJ1-5, is DGGITQSPKYLFRKEGQNVTLSCEQNLNHDAMYWYRQDPGQGLRLIYYSQIVNDFQKGDIAEGYSVSREKKESFPLTVTSAQKNPTAFYLCASNDLRQPQHFGDGTRLSIL.